This TCR beta chain was sequenced during a study of T cell responses to AZD1222 COVID-19 vaccine. Some clones are missing from TCRdb's copy, which holds only in-frame ones; the method was immunoSEQ multiplex PCR. The table lists over 150,000 clones, approximately 93% of them singletons. The V end lost 2 bases, the J end lost 0 bases, and 13 bases lay between the germline ends. The CDR3 length is 16 residues. The germline V gene encodes CDR1 GTSNPN and CDR2 SVGIG (reference sequence). The sequence derives from an adult who received the AZD1222 COVID-19 vaccine. The chain couples TRBV30 to TRBJ2-2, with a possible D match to TRBD2 (5 bases). Source: peripheral blood, taken 28 days after the second AZD1222 dose. The CDR3 DNA sequence: TGTGCCTGGAGTCCCGGACTGGCCACGAACACCGGGGAGCTGTTTTTT. As protein: CAWSPGLATNTGELFF.